The present TCR beta chain was sequenced within a study of blood T cell repertoires in COVID-19 (dated by TCRdb to 2018 to 2020). Background for the entire study: Samples from collaborators originated in the United States, Italy and Spain and spanned both the acute and convalescent phases of COVID-19. Deeply sampled blood TCRbeta repertoires from subjects exposed to, actively infected with, or recovered from COVID-19 were included in the dataset. The repertoires were released in a freely available public database meant as a resource for research on the immune response to SARS-CoV-2. The sample metadata nearly always contained a de-identified subject ID, COVID-19 status, age in years and sex. The prospective study material was composed of cDNA or gDNA derived from T cells, B-cell-depleted T cells, or PBMCs. HLA class I and class II types, where available, came from metadata supplied by the sample provider rather than from assay-based typing. Samples came from the ongoing ImmuneRACE study (first 160 participants) plus 1,254 subjects from 6 global collaborators.

From cysteine to phenylalanine, the CDR3 is 15 amino acids long. Solely the CDR3 DNA is kept, with 45 bases framed from the first base. The V and J ends are trimmed by 0 bases and 6 bases, leaving 12 bases between them. Looking up the germline V gene yields CDR1 MNHEY and CDR2 SVGEGT. What the research found in general, with its limitations: How much clinical and demographic metadata was included differed by source and by participant, and the metadata was provided uncurated.

TCRbeta CDR3 regions were amplified from genomic DNA by means of the immunoSEQ Assay, a bias-controlled multiplex PCR. Concerning the study's data processing: The number of nucleated cells in each sample was estimated by amplification of reference gene primers within the assay. To quantify the absolute abundance of each unique TCRbeta CDR3 rearrangement, sequence reads were collapsed and filtered. For each sample, productive Simpson clonality was calculated as the square root of Simpson's diversity index over productive rearrangements. The immuneACCESS repertoire file appears here via TCRdb, limited to in-frame rearrangements. These files lack a portion of the clones; in checked studies, under half of the deficit traces to unresolved V genes, and the cause of the others is not known. V, J and clone size derive from that table, while D and trimming were established from the DNA sequence. The sample yields about 50,000 clones; about four fifths were counted once. Under 30% of the sample is taken by the ten largest.

A remark on this clone: Its recognized antigen is unknown. No quality values exist for individual bases; no much larger clone is one base distant.

At one collaborating source in Seattle, patients were enrolled during active infection and were followed longitudinally through the course of disease. Whole blood was collected in K2EDTA tubes by collaborating institutions according to the institutions' own protocols. For TCRbeta analysis, collaborator samples were shipped as frozen whole blood, as isolated PBMCs, or as DNA extracted from either sample type. The sequence came from a woman aged 80 or over with COVID-19, enrolled during active disease. Recombination connected TRBV6-2 or TRBV6-3 to TRBJ1-5, with no confident D gene call. The sequenced sample consisted of peripheral blood. The DNA sequence reads TGTGCCAGCAGTTACTCGCCGGTGGGCGCTCAGCCCCAGCATTTT. The encoded protein is CASSYSPVGAQPQHF.